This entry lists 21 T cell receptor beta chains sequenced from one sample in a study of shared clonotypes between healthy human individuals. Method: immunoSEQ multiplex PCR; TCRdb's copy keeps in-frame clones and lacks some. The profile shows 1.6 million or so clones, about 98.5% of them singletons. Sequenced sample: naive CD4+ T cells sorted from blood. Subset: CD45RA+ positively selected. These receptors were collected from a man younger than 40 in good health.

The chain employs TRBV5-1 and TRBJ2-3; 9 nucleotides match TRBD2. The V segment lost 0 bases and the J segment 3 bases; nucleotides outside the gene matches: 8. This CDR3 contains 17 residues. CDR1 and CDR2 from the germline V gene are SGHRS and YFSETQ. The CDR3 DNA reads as TGCGCCAGCAGCTTGGTTCTAGCGGGATTAAAAACAGATACGCAGTATTTT. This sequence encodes CASSLVLAGLKTDTQYF. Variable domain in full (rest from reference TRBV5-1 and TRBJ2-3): KAGVTQTPRYLIKTRGQQVTLSCSPISGHRSVSWYQQTPGQGLQFLFEYFSETQRNKGNFPGRFSGRQFSNSRSEMNVSTLELGDSALYLCASSLVLAGLKTDTQYFGPGTRLTVL.

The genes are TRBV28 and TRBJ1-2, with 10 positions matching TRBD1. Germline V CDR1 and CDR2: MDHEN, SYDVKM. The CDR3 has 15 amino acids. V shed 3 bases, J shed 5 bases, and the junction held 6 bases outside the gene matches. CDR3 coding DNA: TGTGCCAGCAGTTTTGACAGGGGGCGTTCTTATGGCTACACCTTC. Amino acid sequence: CASSFDRGRSYGYTF.

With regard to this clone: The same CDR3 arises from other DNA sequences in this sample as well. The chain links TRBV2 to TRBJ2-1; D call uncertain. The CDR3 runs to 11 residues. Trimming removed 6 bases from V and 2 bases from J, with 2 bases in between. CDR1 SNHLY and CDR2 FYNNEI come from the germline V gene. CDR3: CASSPYNEQFF. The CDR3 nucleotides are TGTGCCAGCAGCCCCTACAATGAGCAGTTCTTC.

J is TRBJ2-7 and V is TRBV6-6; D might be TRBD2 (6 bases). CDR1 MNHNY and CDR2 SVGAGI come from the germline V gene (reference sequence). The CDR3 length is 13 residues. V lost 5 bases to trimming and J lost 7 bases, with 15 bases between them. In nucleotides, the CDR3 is TGTGCCAGCAGTACCGGAGGGATAATAGAGCAGTACTTC. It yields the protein CASSTGGIIEQYF.

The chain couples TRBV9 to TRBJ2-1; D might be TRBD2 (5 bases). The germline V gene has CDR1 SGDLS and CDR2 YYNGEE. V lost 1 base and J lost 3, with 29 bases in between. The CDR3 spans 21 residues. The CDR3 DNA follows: TGTGCCAGCAGCGTAATGGTTCTTGGGCCGAGGGATAGGGCGCACTACAATGAGCAGTTCTTC. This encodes CASSVMVLGPRDRAHYNEQFF.

The CDR3 spells CASSVANGETQYF. In nucleotides, the CDR3 is TGTGCCAGCAGCGTAGCGAACGGGGAGACCCAGTACTTC. The chain has TRBV9 and TRBJ2-5; D remains ambiguous. V dropped 0 bases and J dropped 5 bases, with 8 bases sitting between them. The CDR3 runs 13 residues. Germline V lookup: CDR1 SGDLS, CDR2 YYNGEE.

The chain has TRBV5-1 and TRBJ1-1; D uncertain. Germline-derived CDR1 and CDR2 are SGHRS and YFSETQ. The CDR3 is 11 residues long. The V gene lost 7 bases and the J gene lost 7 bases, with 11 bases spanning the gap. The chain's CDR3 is CASHPKGEAFF. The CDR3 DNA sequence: TGCGCCAGCCACCCGAAGGGTGAAGCTTTCTTT.

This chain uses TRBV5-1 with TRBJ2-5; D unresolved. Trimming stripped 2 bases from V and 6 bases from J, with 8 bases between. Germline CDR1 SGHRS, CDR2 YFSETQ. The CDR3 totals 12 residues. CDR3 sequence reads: CASSLNFQTQYF. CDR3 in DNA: TGCGCCAGCAGCTTAAACTTCCAGACCCAGTACTTC.

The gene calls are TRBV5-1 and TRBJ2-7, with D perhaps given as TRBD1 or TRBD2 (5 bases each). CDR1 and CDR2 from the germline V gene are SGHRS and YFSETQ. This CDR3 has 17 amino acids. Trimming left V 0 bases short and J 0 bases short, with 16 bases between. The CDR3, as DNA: TGCGCCAGCAGCTTGGCAAGTCGCACAGGAGGCTCCTACGAGCAGTACTTC. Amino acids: CASSLASRTGGSYEQYF.

CDR3 nucleotides: TGTGCCAGCAGTTTCCCCGGTGAAAAACTGTTTTTT. This translates into CASSFPGEKLFF. The J gene is TRBJ1-4, the V gene TRBV28; D is undetermined. Deletions cut 3 bases from V and 7 bases from J, with 6 bases between. CDR3 length: 12 residues. Germline V CDR1 and CDR2: MDHEN, SYDVKM.

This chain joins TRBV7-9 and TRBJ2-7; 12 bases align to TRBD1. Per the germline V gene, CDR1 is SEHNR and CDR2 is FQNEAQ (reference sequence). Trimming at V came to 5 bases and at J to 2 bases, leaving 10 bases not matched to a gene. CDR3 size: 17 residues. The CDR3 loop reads CASSHRPGQGAAYEQYF. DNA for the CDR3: TGTGCCAGCAGCCACAGACCGGGACAGGGGGCCGCCTACGAGCAGTACTTC.

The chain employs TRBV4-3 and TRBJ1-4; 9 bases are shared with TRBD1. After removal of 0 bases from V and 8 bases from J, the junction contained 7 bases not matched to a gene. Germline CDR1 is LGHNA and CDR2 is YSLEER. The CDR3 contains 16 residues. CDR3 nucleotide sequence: TGCGCCAGCAGCCAAGATTGGGGACAGGGAGGCGAAAAACTGTTTTTT. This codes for CASSQDWGQGGEKLFF.

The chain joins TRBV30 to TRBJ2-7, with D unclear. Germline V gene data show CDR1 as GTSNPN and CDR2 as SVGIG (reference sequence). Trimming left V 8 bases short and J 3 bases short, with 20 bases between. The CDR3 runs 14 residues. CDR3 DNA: TGTGCCATCTGGAGCCAAGCGAGAGGCTACGAGCAGTACTTC. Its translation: CAIWSQARGYEQYF.

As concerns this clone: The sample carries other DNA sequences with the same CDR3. CDR3 region: CASSVASGSTDTQYF. Written as DNA, the CDR3 is TGTGCCAGCAGCGTAGCTAGCGGTAGCACAGATACGCAGTATTTT. V and J are TRBV9 and TRBJ2-3; the match to TRBD2 covers 7 bases. Unmatched junction bases numbered 1, after V lost 0 bases and J lost 0 bases. Germline V lookup: CDR1 SGDLS, CDR2 YYNGEE. The CDR3 has 15 residues.

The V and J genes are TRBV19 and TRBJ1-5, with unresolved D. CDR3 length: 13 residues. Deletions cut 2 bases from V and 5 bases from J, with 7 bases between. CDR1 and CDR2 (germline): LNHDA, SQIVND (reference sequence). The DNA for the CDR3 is TGTGCCAGTAGTATACGAAGGGATCAGCCCCAGCATTTT. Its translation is CASSIRRDQPQHF.

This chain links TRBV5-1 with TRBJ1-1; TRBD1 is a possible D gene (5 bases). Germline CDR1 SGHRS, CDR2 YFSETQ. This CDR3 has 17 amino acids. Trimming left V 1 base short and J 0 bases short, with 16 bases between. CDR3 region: CASSLTAKPGVNTEAFF. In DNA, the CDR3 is TGCGCCAGCAGCTTGACCGCCAAGCCGGGGGTGAACACTGAAGCTTTCTTT.

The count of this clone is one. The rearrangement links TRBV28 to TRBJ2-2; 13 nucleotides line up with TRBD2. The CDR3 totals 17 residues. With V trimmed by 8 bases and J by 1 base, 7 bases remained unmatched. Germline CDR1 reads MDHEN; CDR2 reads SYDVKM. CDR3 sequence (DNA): TGTGCCAGCCGAGGACTAGCGGGAGTCCGGAACACCGGGGAGCTGTTTTTT. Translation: CASRGLAGVRNTGELFF.

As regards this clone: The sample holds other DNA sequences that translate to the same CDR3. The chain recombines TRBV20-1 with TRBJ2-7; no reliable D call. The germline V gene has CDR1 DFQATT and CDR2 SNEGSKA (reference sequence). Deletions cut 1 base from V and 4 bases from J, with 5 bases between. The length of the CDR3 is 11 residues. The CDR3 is CSARVTYEQYF. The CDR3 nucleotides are TGCAGTGCTAGAGTGACTTACGAGCAGTACTTC.

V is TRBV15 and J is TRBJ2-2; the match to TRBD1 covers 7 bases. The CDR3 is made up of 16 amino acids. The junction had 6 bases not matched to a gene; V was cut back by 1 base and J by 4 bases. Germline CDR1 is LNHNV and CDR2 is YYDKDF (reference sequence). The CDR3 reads CATSRATGVSTGELFF. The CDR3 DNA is TGTGCCACCAGCAGAGCCACAGGGGTGAGCACCGGGGAGCTGTTTTTT. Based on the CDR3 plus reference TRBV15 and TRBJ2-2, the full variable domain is DAMVIQNPRYQVTQFGKPVTLSCSQTLNHNVMYWYQQKSSQAPKLLFHYYDKDFNNEADTPDNFQSRRPNTSFCFLDIRSPGLGDTAMYLCATSRATGVSTGELFFGEGSRLTVL.

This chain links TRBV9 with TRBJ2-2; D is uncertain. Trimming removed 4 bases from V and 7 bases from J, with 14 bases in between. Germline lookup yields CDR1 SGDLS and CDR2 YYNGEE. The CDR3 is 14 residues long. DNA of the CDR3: TGTGCCAGCAGCCCCCTCACGGTCCACGGGGAGCTGTTTTTT. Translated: CASSPLTVHGELFF. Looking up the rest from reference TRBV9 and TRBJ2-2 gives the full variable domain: DSGVTQTPKHLITATGQRVTLRCSPRSGDLSVYWYQQSLDQGLQFLIQYYNGEERAKGNILERFSAQQFPDLHSELNLSSLELGDSALYFCASSPLTVHGELFFGEGSRLTVL.

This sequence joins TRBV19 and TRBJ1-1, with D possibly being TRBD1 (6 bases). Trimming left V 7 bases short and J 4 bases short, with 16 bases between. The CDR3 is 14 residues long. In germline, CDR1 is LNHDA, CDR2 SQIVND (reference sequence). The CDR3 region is CASTHRGGPTEAFF. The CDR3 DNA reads TGTGCCAGTACCCATAGGGGGGGGCCCACTGAAGCTTTCTTT.